These 29 T cell receptor beta chains originate from one sample sequenced in a study of blood T cell repertoires in COVID-19. The repertoire was sequenced with immunoSEQ multiplex PCR; TCRdb's copy has only in-frame clones and lacks some. The repertoire holds around 140,000 clones, 81% seen once, with more than 7.5% in the top ten. The sequencing input was peripheral blood. The receptors here all came from a woman aged 55-75 years with active or convalescent COVID-19.

The V gene is TRBV11-1, the J gene TRBJ2-1, with 9 nucleotides matching TRBD1. V was pared by 5 bases and J by 6 bases, with 8 bases of the junction left unmatched. CDR1 is SGHAT and CDR2 is FQDESV in the germline V gene (reference sequence). The CDR3 runs 15 residues. In DNA, the CDR3 is TGTGCCAGCAGCCCCGGGACAGGGACAGCCAATGAGCAGTTCTTC. It codes for CASSPGTGTANEQFF.

This chain joins TRBV7-2 and TRBJ2-3; 9 nucleotides line up with TRBD2. The CDR3 has 16 residues. Germline V gene data show CDR1 as SGHTA and CDR2 as FQGNSA. Trimming at V came to 1 base and at J to 6 bases, leaving 8 bases not matched to a gene. The CDR3 DNA reads as TGTGCCAGCAGCTTAGGAGGTAGCGGGAGTAGGGATACGCAGTATTTT. Translation: CASSLGGSGSRDTQYF.

This clone was observed a single time. The chain links TRBV2 to TRBJ1-5, with D perhaps matching TRBD1 (5 bases). The CDR3 extends over 13 amino acids. Germline V gives CDR1 SNHLY, CDR2 FYNNEI. Trimming cost V 7 bases and J 0 bases, with 7 bases left between them. The CDR3 DNA reads TGTGCCAGCAAGGGGTATAGCAATCAGCCCCAGCATTTT. Translating it yields CASKGYSNQPQHF.

This clone was seen just once. The rearrangement joins TRBV28 to TRBJ1-4; weak D call: TRBD1 (6 bases). This CDR3 is 14 amino acids long. V lost 6 bases, J lost 8 bases, and 16 bases lay in between. CDR1 and CDR2 from the germline V gene are MDHEN and SYDVKM. This CDR3 reads CASREYRDTEKLFF. CDR3 DNA sequence: TGTGCCAGCAGAGAATACCGGGACACCGAAAAACTGTTTTTT.

This chain uses TRBV7-9 with TRBJ2-2; TRBD2 might be the D (6 bases). The V gene lost 8 bases and the J gene lost 0 bases, with 16 bases spanning the gap. Germline CDR1 is SEHNR and CDR2 is FQNEAQ (reference sequence). The CDR3 is made up of 16 amino acids. CDR3 residues: CASGSKEGANTGELFF. The CDR3 DNA reads as TGTGCCAGCGGATCCAAGGAGGGCGCGAACACCGGGGAGCTGTTTTTT.

This chain uses TRBV11-3 with TRBJ2-3; 9 positions match TRBD1. Germline V lookup: CDR1 SGHNT, CDR2 YENEEA. The V gene end was trimmed by 5 bases and the J gene end by 7 bases; junction bases not matched to a gene: 7. This CDR3 is built from 14 residues. CDR3: CASSLGTGSHTQYF. In DNA form, the CDR3 reads TGTGCCAGCAGCCTCGGGACAGGGTCGCATACGCAGTATTTT.

The genes are TRBV2 and TRBJ2-2; 7 bases map to TRBD2. This CDR3 region has 14 residues. V shed 6 bases, J shed 4 bases, and the junction held 5 bases outside the gene matches. From germline, CDR1 is SNHLY and CDR2 FYNNEI. The CDR3 is CASRTGTTTGELFF. In DNA, the CDR3 is TGTGCCAGCAGGACCGGGACTACCACCGGGGAGCTGTTTTTT.

The chain links TRBV19 to TRBJ2-1, with 7 bases fitting TRBD2. Germline CDR1 and CDR2: LNHDA and SQIVND (reference sequence). The junction had 9 bases not matched to a gene; V was cut back by 5 bases and J by 8 bases. This CDR3 is 14 amino acids long. The CDR3 coding sequence is TGTGCCAGTAGTCCCCTGCGGGAGCTCGATGAGCAGTTCTTC. This sequence encodes CASSPLRELDEQFF.

This chain links TRBV3-1 (or the pseudogene TRBV3-2) with TRBJ2-3, with 8 bases fitting TRBD2. Germline-derived CDR1 and CDR2 are LGHDT and YNNKEL (reference sequence). With V trimmed by 4 bases and J by 1 base, 4 bases remained unmatched. The CDR3 totals 15 residues. CDR3 sequence (DNA): TGTGCCAGCAGCCCGGGACTAGAGGGCACAGATACGCAGTATTTT. It is translated as CASSPGLEGTDTQYF.

The chain recombines TRBV10-1 with TRBJ2-7, with 12 bases identical to TRBD2. The length of the CDR3 is 16 residues. Germline trimming cut 8 bases from V and 2 bases from J; bases unmatched to any gene: 10. Germline CDR1 and CDR2: WNHNN and SYGVQD (reference sequence). The CDR3 DNA follows: TGCGCCAGCCCGACTAGCGGGAGATGGACCCCCTACGAGCAGTACTTC. Translated: CASPTSGRWTPYEQYF.

This chain uses TRBV5-1 with TRBJ2-5; TRBD1 agrees at 8 bases. CDR3 length: 12 amino acids. Germline values: CDR1 SGHRS, CDR2 YFSETQ. V gave up 4 bases and J gave up 4 bases; unmatched junction bases: 0. CDR3: CASSDRGETQYF. The CDR3 DNA is TGCGCCAGCAGCGACAGGGGAGAGACCCAGTACTTC.

The chain couples TRBV7-9 to TRBJ1-6, with no clear D. The CDR3 consists of 12 residues. Germline CDR1 is SEHNR and CDR2 is FQNEAQ (reference sequence). Trimming removed 2 bases at V and 11 bases at J, with 7 bases between. The CDR3 sequence is CASSLSTPPLHF. For the CDR3, the DNA is TGTGCCAGCAGCTTATCTACCCCACCCCTCCACTTT. Based on the CDR3 plus reference TRBV7-9 and TRBJ1-6, the full variable domain is DTGVSQNPRHKITKRGQNVTFRCDPISEHNRLYWYRQTLGQGPEFLTYFQNEAQLEKSRLLSDRFSAERPKGSFSTLEIQRTEQGDSAMYLCASSLSTPPLHFGNGTRLTVT.

This chain uses TRBV5-1 with TRBJ1-1, with a weak D call TRBD1 (6 bases). Germline-derived CDR1 and CDR2 are SGHRS and YFSETQ. The CDR3 runs to 14 residues. Trimming cost V 0 bases and J 11 bases, with 17 bases left between them. The CDR3 here is CASSLEGSTTGAFF. The CDR3 DNA reads as TGCGCCAGCAGCTTGGAAGGCAGCACTACAGGGGCTTTCTTT.

This chain joins TRBV5-5 and TRBJ2-7; 11 positions agree with TRBD2. CDR3 length: 14 residues. Germline loops: CDR1 SGHKS, CDR2 YYEKEE (reference sequence). The trim removed 4 bases at V and 7 bases at J, leaving 7 bases unmatched. CDR3 sequence: CASSISGGAVEQYV. The CDR3 DNA follows: TGTGCCAGCAGCATTAGCGGGGGGGCCGTGGAGCAGTACGTC.

The rearrangement links TRBV6-6 to TRBJ1-2; TRBD1 matches 9 bases. CDR3 length: 15 amino acids. Germline V CDR1 and CDR2: MNHNY, SVGAGI (reference sequence). J lost 4 bases, V lost 4 bases, and 7 bases had no gene match. The CDR3 protein is CASSSAGTGTYGYTF. CDR3 sequence (DNA): TGTGCCAGCAGTTCCGCCGGGACAGGGACCTATGGCTACACCTTC.

The chain has TRBV5-1 and TRBJ2-1; perhaps TRBD2 as D (5 bases). V shed 4 bases and J shed 0 bases, with 11 bases lying between them. CDR3 length: 15 residues. Germline V gene sequence: CDR1 SGHRS, CDR2 YFSETQ. The CDR3 DNA follows: TGCGCCAGCAGCGAAGCGGTAAACTCCTACAATGAGCAGTTCTTC. It specifies CASSEAVNSYNEQFF.

The chain employs TRBV19 and TRBJ1-3, with no clear D. The germline V and J ends were trimmed by 6 bases and 2 bases, with 20 bases remaining between them. Germline V gene data show CDR1 as LNHDA and CDR2 as SQIVND (reference sequence). This CDR3 has 17 residues. The CDR3 protein is CASSATREGSAGNTIYF. The CDR3 DNA reads as TGTGCCAGTAGCGCCACCCGGGAGGGCAGCGCTGGAAACACCATATATTTT.

The CDR3 region is CASSVVLAGGPNEQFF. The CDR3 coding sequence is TGTGCCAGCAGTGTAGTCCTGGCGGGAGGGCCAAATGAGCAGTTCTTC. J is TRBJ2-1 and V is TRBV27; 9 bases align to TRBD2. After removal of 5 bases from V and 7 bases from J, the junction contained 12 bases not matched to a gene. CDR1 MNHEY and CDR2 SMNVEV come from the germline V gene (reference sequence). The CDR3 length is 16 residues.

The V call is TRBV7-8, the J call TRBJ2-7; weak D call: TRBD2 (6 bases). Between the trimmed V and J ends, which lost 5 bases and 6 bases, there was a span of 20 bases. The germline CDR1 and CDR2 sequences are SGHVS and FQNEAQ. The CDR3 extends over 15 amino acids. The CDR3 DNA reads TGTGCCAGCAGCGTATCCGGGACTGGAAGGAGCGAGCAGTACGTC. Protein sequence: CASSVSGTGRSEQYV.

The V call is TRBV28, the J call TRBJ2-1, with 12 bases fitting TRBD2. In germline, CDR1 is MDHEN, CDR2 SYDVKM. This CDR3 has 15 residues. The V gene end was trimmed by 7 bases and the J gene end by 10 bases; junction bases not matched to a gene: 11. CDR3 bases: TGTGCCAGCACCTCCGGACTAGCGGGAATTAGGGAGCAGTTCTTC. As protein: CASTSGLAGIREQFF. Variable domain in full (rest from reference TRBV28 and TRBJ2-1): DVKVTQSSRYLVKRTGEKVFLECVQDMDHENMFWYRQDPGLGLRLIYFSYDVKMKEKGDIPEGYSVSREKKERFSLILESASTNQTSMYLCASTSGLAGIREQFFGPGTRLTVL.

The rearrangement joins TRBV4-1 to TRBJ2-7; 9 bases align to TRBD2. J lost 4 bases, V lost 2 bases, and 6 bases had no gene match. This CDR3 contains 15 residues. CDR1 and CDR2 (germline): MGHRA, YSYEKL. The CDR3 spells CASSQISGGEYEQYF. As DNA, the CDR3 is TGCGCCAGCAGCCAAATTAGCGGGGGAGAGTACGAGCAGTACTTC.

The gene calls are TRBV28 and TRBJ1-4; possibly TRBD1 for D (6 bases). Germline lookup yields CDR1 MDHEN and CDR2 SYDVKM. The germline V and J ends were trimmed by 6 bases and 2 bases, with 25 bases remaining between them. The CDR3 contains 19 residues. CDR3 DNA: TGTGCCAGCAGATACAGCCTTATAACACAGGGCGCGACTAATGAAAAACTGTTTTTT. The encoded protein is CASRYSLITQGATNEKLFF.

The chain couples TRBV10-2 to TRBJ2-5, with 10 bases matching TRBD2. The germline V gene encodes CDR1 WSHSY and CDR2 SAAADI. Trimming cost V 6 bases and J 5 bases; bases outside gene matches: 3. This CDR3 is built from 13 residues. The CDR3 region has the DNA TGCGCCAGCAGAGCGGGGGGGCAGGAGACCCAGTACTTC. It specifies CASRAGGQETQYF.

The rearrangement links TRBV6-5 to TRBJ2-7; D perhaps matches TRBD1 (5 bases). CDR1 is MNHEY, CDR2 SVGAGI, per germline. This CDR3 is built from 12 residues. V lost 6 bases and J lost 7, with 13 bases in between. The CDR3 region is CASRTPGQEQYV. The CDR3 DNA follows: TGTGCCAGCAGGACACCTGGACAAGAGCAGTACGTC.

This chain links TRBV7-3 with TRBJ2-1, with D unresolved. The CDR3 runs 14 residues. The V end lost 1 base, the J end lost 6 bases, and 10 bases lay between the germline ends. Germline-derived CDR1 and CDR2 are SGHTA and FQGTGA. CDR3 residues: CASSLIGQANEQFF. The DNA of the CDR3 is TGTGCCAGCAGCTTAATCGGTCAGGCCAATGAGCAGTTCTTC.

The table lists this clone with a few counts. The chain recombines TRBV6-4 with TRBJ1-5; D gene ambiguous. The germline V gene encodes CDR1 MRHNA and CDR2 SNTAGT. This CDR3 spans 13 amino acids. Trimming removed 1 base at V and 5 bases at J, with 6 bases between. In nucleotides, the CDR3 is TGTGCCAGCAGTGACTTCCTATATCAGCCCCAGCATTTT. Translation gives CASSDFLYQPQHF.

The gene calls are TRBV4-1 and TRBJ1-1, with 8 bases identical to TRBD1. The germline V gene encodes CDR1 MGHRA and CDR2 YSYEKL. This CDR3 has 16 amino acids. The V and J ends lost 1 base and 2 bases, in that order; junction bases with no gene match: 6. The CDR3 spells CASSQGDRGLNTEAFF. The CDR3 DNA reads TGCGCCAGCAGCCAAGGAGACAGGGGTCTAAACACTGAAGCTTTCTTT.

The chain combines TRBV14 with TRBJ2-4, with TRBD1 identical over 8 bases. The germline CDR1 and CDR2 sequences are SGHDN and FVKESK. CDR3 size: 18 residues. V lost 4 bases to trimming and J lost 0 bases; unmatched junction nucleotides: 11. CDR3 in amino acids: CASSPGDRGGLAKNIQYF. CDR3 coding DNA: TGTGCCAGCAGCCCGGGTGACAGGGGAGGTCTAGCCAAAAACATTCAGTACTTC.

CDR3 amino acids: CSALQGNYGYTF. Here the CDR3 DNA reads TGCAGCGCCTTACAGGGAAACTATGGCTACACCTTC. This rearrangement joins TRBV29-1 to TRBJ1-2, with D possibly matching TRBD1 (6 bases). CDR1 and CDR2 from the germline V gene are SQVTM and ANQGSEA. The CDR3 extends over 12 amino acids. The V end was cut by 7 bases, the J end by 2 bases, with 11 bases between.